A single sample is the source of the 11 T cell receptor beta chains below, sequenced in a study of T-cell reconstitution after alpha-beta-depleted transplantation in children. Unique molecular identifiers were incorporated when the TCRbeta library was constructed. MiXCR, run by TCRdb on the PCR reads, gives a single entry per CDR3 protein. The sample lists roughly 590,000 distinct CDR3 sequences; around 16% were seen once. The source material was PBMCs from the stem cell graft donor, sampled from the stem cell graft. These TCRs come from a human donor who donated a stem cell graft to a child with acute myeloid leukemia.

This rearrangement joins TRBV13 to TRBJ1-1, with 7 bases that match TRBD1. This CDR3 region has 15 residues. J gave up 1 base and V 4 bases, and 6 bases lay outside the gene matches. Germline values: CDR1 PRHDT, CDR2 FYEKMQ (reference sequence). CDR3 sequence reads: CASSSEGQTNTEAFF. The CDR3 DNA reads TGTGCCAGCAGCTCCGAGGGACAGACGAACACTGAAGCTTTCTTT. The entire variable domain, with the rest obtained from reference TRBV13 and TRBJ1-1, is as follows: AAGVIQSPRHLIKEKRETATLKCYPIPRHDTVYWYQQGPGQDPQFLISFYEKMQSDKGSIPDRFSAQQFSDYHSELNMSSLELGDSALYFCASSSEGQTNTEAFFGQGTRLTVV.

J is TRBJ2-2 and V is TRBV5-1; the D call may be TRBD1 or TRBD2 (5 bases each). Trimming cost V 4 bases and J 2 bases, with 18 bases left between them. This CDR3 has 17 amino acids. Germline assignment: CDR1 SGHRS and CDR2 YFSETQ. Written as DNA, the CDR3 is TGCGCCAGCAGCGAGCAGGTGGGGACGGTAAACACCGGGGAGCTGTTTTTT. Translated, it gives CASSEQVGTVNTGELFF.

This chain links TRBV4-2 with TRBJ1-3, with D unclear. This CDR3 comprises 16 residues. Germline CDR1 and CDR2: LGHNA and YNFKEQ. V was shortened by 0 bases and J by 8 bases, with 17 bases between the two germline ends. The CDR3 DNA is TGTGCCAGCAGCCAAGATCTGGTAACCCCCGCGGACACCATATATTTT. This gives the protein CASSQDLVTPADTIYF.

This chain connects TRBV7-6 to TRBJ2-4; 8 bases line up with TRBD1. The CDR3 consists of 15 residues. V was clipped by 5 bases and J by 4 bases; unmatched bases: 7. Germline V gives CDR1 SGHVS, CDR2 FNYEAQ. CDR3 sequence reads: CASSVGGQAKNIQYF. CDR3 sequence (DNA): TGTGCCAGCAGCGTGGGGGGACAGGCGAAAAACATTCAGTACTTC.

The chain links TRBV4-3 to TRBJ2-6, with 10 bases matching TRBD1. Trimming took 0 bases from V and 2 from J; bases not matched to a gene: 7. The CDR3 consists of 19 residues. The germline gives CDR1 LGHNA, CDR2 YSLEER. The CDR3 bases are TGCGCCAGCAGCCAAGATCCGGGGACAGGGGCTCCTGGGGCCAACGTCCTGACTTTC. This sequence encodes CASSQDPGTGAPGANVLTF.

V is TRBV24-1 and J is TRBJ2-1; maybe TRBD1 (7 bases). This CDR3 contains 13 residues. The V gene's germline CDR1 is KGHDR and CDR2 SFDVKD. The ends were cut back, 6 bases at V and 5 bases at J, with 10 bases in the middle. The CDR3 spells CATSPGGHNEQFF. Here the CDR3 DNA reads TGTGCCACCAGTCCAGGGGGGCACAATGAGCAGTTCTTC.

The DNA of the CDR3 is TGTGCCAGCAGGAGGACAGGGGACGTTGGGGAGCTGTTTTTT. This codes for CASRRTGDVGELFF. V is TRBV25-1 and J is TRBJ2-2; 9 bases fit TRBD1. CDR3 length: 14 residues. Germline V gene sequence: CDR1 MGHDK, CDR2 SYGVNS. After removal of 6 bases from V and 8 bases from J, the junction contained 7 bases not matched to a gene. Variable domain in full (rest from reference TRBV25-1 and TRBJ2-2): EADIYQTPRYLVIGTGKKITLECSQTMGHDKMYWYQQDPGMELHLIHYSYGVNSTEKGDLSSESTVSRIRTEHFPLTLESARPSHTSQYLCASRRTGDVGELFFGEGSRLTVL.

The J gene is TRBJ2-7, the V gene TRBV5-6, with 8 bases that match TRBD2. The CDR3 is 19 amino acids. The germline gives CDR1 SGHDT, CDR2 YYEEEE. The J segment lost 2 bases and the V segment lost 0 bases, leaving 16 bases of the junction unmatched. DNA of the CDR3: TGTGCCAGCAGCTTGGAAGGGTTAGCGGGGCCGGGGGCACCCTACGAGCAGTACTTC. It yields the protein CASSLEGLAGPGAPYEQYF.

This clonotype turned up a few times. The rearrangement links TRBV21-1 to TRBJ1-1. TRBV21-1 is a known pseudogene. CDR3 length: 12 residues. The CDR3 reads CARHRANTEAFF. CDR3 bases: TGTGCCAGACATCGAGCCAACACTGAAGCTTTCTTT.

This clonotype has ten or more counts. The chain joins TRBV29-1 to TRBJ2-2, with unresolved D. The CDR3 loop spans 13 amino acids. Germline values: CDR1 SQVTM, CDR2 ANQGSEA. Between the trimmed V and J ends, which lost 4 bases and 1 base, there was a span of 7 bases. The CDR3 here is CSVGTVNTGELFF. The CDR3 DNA reads TGCAGCGTTGGGACGGTGAACACCGGGGAGCTGTTTTTT.

This clonotype was seen more than once but under ten times. The gene calls are TRBV7-9 and TRBJ2-1, with TRBD2 identical over 7 bases. The CDR3 covers 13 residues. With V trimmed by 2 bases and J by 8 bases, 3 bases remained unmatched. The germline CDR1 and CDR2 sequences are SEHNR and FQNEAQ (reference sequence). The CDR3 here is CASSLTGGHEQFF. CDR3 nucleotides: TGTGCCAGCAGCTTAACGGGGGGACATGAGCAGTTCTTC.